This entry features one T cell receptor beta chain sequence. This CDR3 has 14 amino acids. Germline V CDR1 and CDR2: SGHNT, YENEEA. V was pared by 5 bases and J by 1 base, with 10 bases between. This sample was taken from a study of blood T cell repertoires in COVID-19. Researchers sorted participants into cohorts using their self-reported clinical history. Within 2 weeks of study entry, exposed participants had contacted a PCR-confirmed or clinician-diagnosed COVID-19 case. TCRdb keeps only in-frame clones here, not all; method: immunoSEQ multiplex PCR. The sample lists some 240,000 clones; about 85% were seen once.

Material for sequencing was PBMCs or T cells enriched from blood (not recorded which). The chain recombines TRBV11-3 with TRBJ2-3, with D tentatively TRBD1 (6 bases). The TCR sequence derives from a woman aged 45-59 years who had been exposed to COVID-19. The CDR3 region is CASSADRRTDTQYF. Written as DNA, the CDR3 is TGTGCCAGCAGCGCCGACAGGCGCACAGATACGCAGTATTTT.